This T cell receptor beta chain was recorded in a study of identical twins. Study-level findings and limits: A lower insertion count was a feature of abundant cord blood beta clonotypes, with no such feature in memory repertoires. The study drew conclusions from cross-sectional statistical analysis, not from following the same donors. For out-of-frame alpha sequences shared by twins, low generation probability was in excess.

V lost 3 bases to trimming and J lost 0 bases, with 12 bases between them. Germline CDR1 reads MGHRA; CDR2 reads YSYEKL. The CDR3 extends over 16 amino acids. Using its own MiXCR run on the 5' RACE reads, TCRdb lists one record per CDR3 protein. The sample lists fewer than 350,000 distinct CDR3 sequences, approximately 8.5% seen once, with around 2.1% in the top ten. This clonotype was seen ten or more times. Antigen unknown. The same specimen was also included in a second study, on yellow fever vaccine responses in identical twins. According to that study: Reportedly, twins' vaccine T cell responses looked partly convergent and partly personalized.

This receptor was obtained from a woman between 18 and 29 years old in good health. This rearrangement joins TRBV4-1 to TRBJ1-3; D is uncertain. Sample: memory (CD45RO+) T cells sorted from blood. CDR3: CASSHYSSGSGNTIYF. The DNA for the CDR3 is TGCGCCAGCAGCCATTATTCCTCAGGCTCTGGAAACACCATATATTTT.